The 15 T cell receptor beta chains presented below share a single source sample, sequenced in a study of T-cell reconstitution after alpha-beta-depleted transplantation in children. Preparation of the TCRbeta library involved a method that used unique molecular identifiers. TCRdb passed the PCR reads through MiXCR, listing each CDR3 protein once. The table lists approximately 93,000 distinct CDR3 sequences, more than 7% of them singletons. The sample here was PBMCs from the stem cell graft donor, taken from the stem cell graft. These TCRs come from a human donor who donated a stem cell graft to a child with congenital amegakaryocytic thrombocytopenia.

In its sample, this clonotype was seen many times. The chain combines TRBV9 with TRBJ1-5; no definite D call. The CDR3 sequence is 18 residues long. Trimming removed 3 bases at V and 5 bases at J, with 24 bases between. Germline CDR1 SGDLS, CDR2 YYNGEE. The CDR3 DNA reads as TGTGCCAGCAGCGAGGCAGATGGTGGAGGTCAAGGATATCAGCCCCAGCATTTT. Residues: CASSEADGGGQGYQPQHF.

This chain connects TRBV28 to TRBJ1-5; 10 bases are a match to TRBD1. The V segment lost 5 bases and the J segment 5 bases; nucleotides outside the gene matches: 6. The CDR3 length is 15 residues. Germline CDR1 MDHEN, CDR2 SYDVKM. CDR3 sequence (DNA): TGTGCCAGCAGTCAACCGGGACAGGGGCATCAGCCCCAGCATTTT. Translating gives CASSQPGQGHQPQHF.

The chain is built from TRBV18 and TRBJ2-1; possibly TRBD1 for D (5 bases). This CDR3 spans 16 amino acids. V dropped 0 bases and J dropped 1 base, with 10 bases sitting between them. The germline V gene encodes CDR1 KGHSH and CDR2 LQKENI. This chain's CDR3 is CASSPPAGNSYNEQFF. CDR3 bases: TGTGCCAGCTCACCACCCGCAGGGAATTCCTACAATGAGCAGTTCTTC.

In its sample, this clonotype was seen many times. The CDR3 loop reads CASRRGRETQYF. CDR3 in DNA: TGCGCCAGCAGGAGGGGTCGGGAGACCCAGTACTTC. This chain uses TRBV10-2 with TRBJ2-5; possibly TRBD1 or TRBD2 for D (5 bases each). Trimming pared 6 bases from V and 5 bases from J, leaving 10 bases between. Germline values: CDR1 WSHSY, CDR2 SAAADI. The CDR3 is 12 amino acids.

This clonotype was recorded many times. CDR3 sequence reads: CSVGGTSANTGELFF. The CDR3 DNA reads TGCAGCGTCGGGGGGACAAGCGCGAACACCGGGGAGCTGTTTTTT. The chain links TRBV29-1 to TRBJ2-2, with a tentative D call TRBD2 (7 bases). Germline V CDR1 and CDR2: SQVTM, ANQGSEA. The CDR3 loop spans 15 amino acids. The germline V and J ends were trimmed by 6 bases and 0 bases, with 14 bases remaining between them.

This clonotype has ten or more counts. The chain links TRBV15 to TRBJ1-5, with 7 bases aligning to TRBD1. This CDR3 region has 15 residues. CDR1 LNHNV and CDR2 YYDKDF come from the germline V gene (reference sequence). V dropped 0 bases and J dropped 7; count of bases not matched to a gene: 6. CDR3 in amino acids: CATSRDHQGGQPQHF. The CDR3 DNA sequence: TGTGCCACCAGCAGAGATCACCAGGGGGGACAGCCCCAGCATTTT.

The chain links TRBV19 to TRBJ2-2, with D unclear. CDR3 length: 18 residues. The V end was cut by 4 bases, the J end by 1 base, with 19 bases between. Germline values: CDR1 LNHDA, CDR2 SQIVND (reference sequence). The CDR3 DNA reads TGTGCCAGTAGTAGAGTTGATTATTCAATTTTGAACACCGGGGAGCTGTTTTTT. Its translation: CASSRVDYSILNTGELFF.

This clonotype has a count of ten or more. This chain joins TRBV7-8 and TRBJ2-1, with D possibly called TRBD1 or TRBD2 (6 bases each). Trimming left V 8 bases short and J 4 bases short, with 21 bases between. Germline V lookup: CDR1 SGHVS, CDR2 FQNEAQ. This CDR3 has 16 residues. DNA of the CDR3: TGTGCCAGCGCTTCCCGGGACATCGGACTATACAATGAGCAGTTCTTC. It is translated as CASASRDIGLYNEQFF.

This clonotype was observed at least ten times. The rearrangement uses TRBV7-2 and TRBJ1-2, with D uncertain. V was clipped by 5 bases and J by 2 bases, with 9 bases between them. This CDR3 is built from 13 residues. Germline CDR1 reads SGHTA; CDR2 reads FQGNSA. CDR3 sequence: CASSIAVNYGYTF. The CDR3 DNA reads TGTGCCAGCAGCATCGCAGTAAACTATGGCTACACCTTC. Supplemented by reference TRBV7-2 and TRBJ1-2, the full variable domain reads GAGVSQSPSNKVTEKGKDVELRCDPISGHTALYWYRQSLGQGLEFLIYFQGNSAPDKSGLPSDRFSAERTGGSVSTLTIQRTQQEDSAVYLCASSIAVNYGYTFGSGTRLTVV.

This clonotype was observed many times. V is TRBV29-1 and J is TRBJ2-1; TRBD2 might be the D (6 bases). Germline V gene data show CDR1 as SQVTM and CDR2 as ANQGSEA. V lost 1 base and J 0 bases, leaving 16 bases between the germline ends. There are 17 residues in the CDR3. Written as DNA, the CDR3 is TGCAGCGTTGAAGGGGGGAATAGCGGAACCTCCTACAATGAGCAGTTCTTC. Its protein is CSVEGGNSGTSYNEQFF.

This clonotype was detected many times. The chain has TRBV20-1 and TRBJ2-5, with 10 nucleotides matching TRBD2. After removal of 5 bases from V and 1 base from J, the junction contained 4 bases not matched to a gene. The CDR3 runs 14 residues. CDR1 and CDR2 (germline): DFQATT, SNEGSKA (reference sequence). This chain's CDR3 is CSAFKREGQETQYF. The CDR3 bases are TGCAGTGCTTTCAAGCGGGAGGGCCAAGAGACCCAGTACTTC.

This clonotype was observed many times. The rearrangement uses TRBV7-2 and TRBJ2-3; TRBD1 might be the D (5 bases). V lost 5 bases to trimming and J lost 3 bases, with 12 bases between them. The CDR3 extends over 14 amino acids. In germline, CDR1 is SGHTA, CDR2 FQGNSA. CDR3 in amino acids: CASSLGVGTDTQYF. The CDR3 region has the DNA TGTGCCAGCAGCCTAGGGGTAGGGACAGATACGCAGTATTTT.

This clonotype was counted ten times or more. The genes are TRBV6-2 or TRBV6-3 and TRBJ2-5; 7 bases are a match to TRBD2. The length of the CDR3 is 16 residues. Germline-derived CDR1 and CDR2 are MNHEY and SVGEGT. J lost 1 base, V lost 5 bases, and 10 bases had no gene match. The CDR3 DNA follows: TGTGCCAGCAGTCCCTACACTAGCGCCATCCAAGAGACCCAGTACTTC. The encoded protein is CASSPYTSAIQETQYF.

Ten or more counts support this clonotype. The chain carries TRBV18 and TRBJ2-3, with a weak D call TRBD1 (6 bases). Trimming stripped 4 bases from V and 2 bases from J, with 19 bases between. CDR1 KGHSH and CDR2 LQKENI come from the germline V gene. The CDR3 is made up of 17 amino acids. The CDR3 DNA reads TGTGCCAGCTCACTGTTTAAGGACAGCCAGAACACAGATACGCAGTATTTT. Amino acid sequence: CASSLFKDSQNTDTQYF.

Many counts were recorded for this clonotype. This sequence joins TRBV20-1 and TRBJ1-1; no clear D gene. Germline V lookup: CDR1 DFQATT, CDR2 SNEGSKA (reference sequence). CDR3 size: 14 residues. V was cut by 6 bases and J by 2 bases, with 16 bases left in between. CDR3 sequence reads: CSAKTSGINTEAFF. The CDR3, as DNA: TGCAGTGCGAAAACTAGCGGGATAAACACTGAAGCTTTCTTT.